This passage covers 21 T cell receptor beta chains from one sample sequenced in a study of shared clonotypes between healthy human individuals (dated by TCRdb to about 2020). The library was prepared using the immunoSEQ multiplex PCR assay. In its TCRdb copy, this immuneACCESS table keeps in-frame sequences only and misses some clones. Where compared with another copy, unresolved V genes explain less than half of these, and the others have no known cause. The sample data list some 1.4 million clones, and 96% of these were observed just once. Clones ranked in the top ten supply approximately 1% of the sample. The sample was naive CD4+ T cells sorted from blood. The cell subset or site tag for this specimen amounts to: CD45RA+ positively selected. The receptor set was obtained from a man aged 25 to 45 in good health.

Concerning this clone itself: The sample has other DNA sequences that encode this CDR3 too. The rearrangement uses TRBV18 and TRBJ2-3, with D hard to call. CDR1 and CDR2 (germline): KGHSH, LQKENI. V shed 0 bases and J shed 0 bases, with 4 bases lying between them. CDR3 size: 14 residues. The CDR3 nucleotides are TGTGCCAGCTCACCACCCTCTAGCACAGATACGCAGTATTTT. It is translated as CASSPPSSTDTQYF.

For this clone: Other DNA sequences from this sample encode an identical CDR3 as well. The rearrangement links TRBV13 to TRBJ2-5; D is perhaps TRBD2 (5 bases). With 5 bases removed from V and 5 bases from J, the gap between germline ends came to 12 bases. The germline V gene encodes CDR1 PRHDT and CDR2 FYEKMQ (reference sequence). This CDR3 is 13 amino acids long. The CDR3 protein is CASSGRGRETQYF. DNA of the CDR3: TGTGCCAGCAGCGGCCGGGGTAGGGAGACCCAGTACTTC.

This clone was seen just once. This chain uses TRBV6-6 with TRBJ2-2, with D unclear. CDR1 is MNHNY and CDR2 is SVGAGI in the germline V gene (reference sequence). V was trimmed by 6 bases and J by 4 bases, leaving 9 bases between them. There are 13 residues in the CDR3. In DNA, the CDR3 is TGTGCCAGCAGCTTACTTCCCACCGGGGAGCTGTTTTTT. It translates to CASSLLPTGELFF.

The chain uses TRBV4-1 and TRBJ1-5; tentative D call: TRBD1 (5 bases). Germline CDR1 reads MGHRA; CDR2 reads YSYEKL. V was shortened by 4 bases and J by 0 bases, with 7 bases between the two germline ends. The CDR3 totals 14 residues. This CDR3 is CASSPGFSNQPQHF. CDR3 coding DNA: TGCGCCAGCAGCCCAGGGTTTAGCAATCAGCCCCAGCATTTT.

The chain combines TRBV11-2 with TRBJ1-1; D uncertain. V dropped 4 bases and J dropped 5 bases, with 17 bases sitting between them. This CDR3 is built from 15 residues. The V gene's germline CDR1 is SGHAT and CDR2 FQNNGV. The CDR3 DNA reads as TGTGCCAGCAGCTCTCCGAAGCCCGGCCTTACTGAAGCTTTCTTT. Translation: CASSSPKPGLTEAFF. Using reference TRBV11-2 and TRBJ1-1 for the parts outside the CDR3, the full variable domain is EAGVAQSPRYKIIEKRQSVAFWCNPISGHATLYWYQQILGQGPKLLIQFQNNGVVDDSQLPKDRFSAERLKGVDSTLKIQPAKLEDSAVYLCASSSPKPGLTEAFFGQGTRLTVV.

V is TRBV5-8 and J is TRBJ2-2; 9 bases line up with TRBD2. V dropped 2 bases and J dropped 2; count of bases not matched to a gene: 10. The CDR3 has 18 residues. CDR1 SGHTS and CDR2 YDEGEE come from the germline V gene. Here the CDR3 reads CASSFLNLAGRNTGELFF. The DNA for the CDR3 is TGTGCCAGCAGCTTCCTAAATCTAGCGGGGCGAAACACCGGGGAGCTGTTTTTT. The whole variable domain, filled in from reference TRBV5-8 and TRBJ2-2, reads EAGVTQSPTHLIKTRGQQATLRCSPISGHTSVYWYQQALGLGLQFLLWYDEGEERNRGNFPPRFSGRQFPNYSSELNVNALELEDSALYLCASSFLNLAGRNTGELFFGEGSRLTVL.

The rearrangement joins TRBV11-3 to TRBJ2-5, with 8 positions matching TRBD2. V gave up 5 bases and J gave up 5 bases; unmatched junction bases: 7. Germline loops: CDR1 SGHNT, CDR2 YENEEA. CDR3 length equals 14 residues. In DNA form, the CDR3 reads TGTGCCAGCAGCGGAACGGGAGGGCCCGAGACCCAGTACTTC. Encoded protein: CASSGTGGPETQYF. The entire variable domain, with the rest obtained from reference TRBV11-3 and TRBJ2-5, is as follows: EAGVVQSPRYKIIEKKQPVAFWCNPISGHNTLYWYLQNLGQGPELLIRYENEEAVDDSQLPKDRFSAERLKGVDSTLKIQPAELGDSAVYLCASSGTGGPETQYFGPGTRLLVL.

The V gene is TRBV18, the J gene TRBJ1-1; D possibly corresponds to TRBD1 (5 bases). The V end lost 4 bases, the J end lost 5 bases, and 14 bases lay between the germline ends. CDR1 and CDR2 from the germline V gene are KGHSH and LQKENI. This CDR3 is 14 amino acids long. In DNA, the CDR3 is TGTGCCAGCTCACATGGCAGGGCTGAGACTGAAGCTTTCTTT. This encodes CASSHGRAETEAFF.

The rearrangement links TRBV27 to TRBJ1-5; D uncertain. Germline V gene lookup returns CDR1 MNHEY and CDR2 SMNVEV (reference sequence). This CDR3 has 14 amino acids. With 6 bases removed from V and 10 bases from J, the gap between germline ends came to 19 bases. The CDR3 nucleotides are TGTGCCAGCAGACCAACCGGGCTCCGCAACCCCCAGCATTTT. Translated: CASRPTGLRNPQHF.

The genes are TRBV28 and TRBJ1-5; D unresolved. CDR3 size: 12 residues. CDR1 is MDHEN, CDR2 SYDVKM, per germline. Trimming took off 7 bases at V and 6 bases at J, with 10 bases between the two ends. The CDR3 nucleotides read TGTGCCAGCACCTCCCCCAGTCAGCCCCAGCATTTT. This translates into CASTSPSQPQHF.

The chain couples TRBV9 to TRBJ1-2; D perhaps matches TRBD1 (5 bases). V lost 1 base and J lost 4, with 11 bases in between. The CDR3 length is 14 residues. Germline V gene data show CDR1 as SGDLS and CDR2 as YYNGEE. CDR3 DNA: TGTGCCAGCAGCGTAAATGGACAAAGCTATGGCTACACCTTC. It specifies CASSVNGQSYGYTF.

The CDR3 sequence: CASSPSGRGETQYF. In nucleotides, the CDR3 is TGCGCCAGCTCACCTAGCGGGAGAGGAGAGACCCAGTACTTC. The chain employs TRBV5-1 and TRBJ2-5, with 10 bases aligning to TRBD2. This CDR3 spans 14 amino acids. CDR1 SGHRS and CDR2 YFSETQ come from the germline V gene. V trimming: 7 bases; J trimming: 4 bases; junction bases outside the gene matches: 7.

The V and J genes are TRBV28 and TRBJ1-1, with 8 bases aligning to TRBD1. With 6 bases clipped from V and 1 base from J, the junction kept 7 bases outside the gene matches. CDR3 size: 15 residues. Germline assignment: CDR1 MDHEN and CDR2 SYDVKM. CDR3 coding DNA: TGTGCCAGCAGGGGACAGGCCAACCCGAACACTGAAGCTTTCTTT. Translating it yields CASRGQANPNTEAFF.

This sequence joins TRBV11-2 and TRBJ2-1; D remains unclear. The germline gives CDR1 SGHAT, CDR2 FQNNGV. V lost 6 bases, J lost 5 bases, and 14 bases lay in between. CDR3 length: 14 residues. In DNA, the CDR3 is TGTGCCAGCAGTTTGGGCATATTTAACAATGAGCAGTTCTTC. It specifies CASSLGIFNNEQFF.

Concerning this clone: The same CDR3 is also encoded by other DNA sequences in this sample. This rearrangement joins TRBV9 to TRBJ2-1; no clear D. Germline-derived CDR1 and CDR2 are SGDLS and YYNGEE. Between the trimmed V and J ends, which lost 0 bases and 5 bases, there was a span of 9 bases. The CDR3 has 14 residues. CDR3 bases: TGTGCCAGCAGCGTAGTCGGCACCAACAATGAGCAGTTCTTC. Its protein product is CASSVVGTNNEQFF. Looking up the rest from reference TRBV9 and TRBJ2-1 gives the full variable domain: DSGVTQTPKHLITATGQRVTLRCSPRSGDLSVYWYQQSLDQGLQFLIQYYNGEERAKGNILERFSAQQFPDLHSELNLSSLELGDSALYFCASSVVGTNNEQFFGPGTRLTVL.

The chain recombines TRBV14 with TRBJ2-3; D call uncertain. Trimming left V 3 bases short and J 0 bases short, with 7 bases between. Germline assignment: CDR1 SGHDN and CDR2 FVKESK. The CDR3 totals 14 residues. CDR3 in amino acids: CASSHWPSTDTQYF. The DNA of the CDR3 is TGTGCCAGCAGCCATTGGCCAAGCACAGATACGCAGTATTTT.

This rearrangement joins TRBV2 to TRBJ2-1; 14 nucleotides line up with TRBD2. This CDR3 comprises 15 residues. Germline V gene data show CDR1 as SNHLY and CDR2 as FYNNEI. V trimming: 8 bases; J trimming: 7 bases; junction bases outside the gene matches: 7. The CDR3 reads CASARLAGGINEQFF. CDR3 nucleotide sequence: TGTGCCAGCGCCCGACTAGCGGGAGGGATAAATGAGCAGTTCTTC.

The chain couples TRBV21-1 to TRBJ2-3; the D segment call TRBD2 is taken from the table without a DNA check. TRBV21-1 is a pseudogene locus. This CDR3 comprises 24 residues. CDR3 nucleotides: TGTGCCAGGGACCAAGATTACCGACTAGCGGGAGGTGTTAAGTGGGCCCCTAGCACAGATACGCAGTATTTT. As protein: CARDQDYRLAGGVKWAPSTDTQYF.

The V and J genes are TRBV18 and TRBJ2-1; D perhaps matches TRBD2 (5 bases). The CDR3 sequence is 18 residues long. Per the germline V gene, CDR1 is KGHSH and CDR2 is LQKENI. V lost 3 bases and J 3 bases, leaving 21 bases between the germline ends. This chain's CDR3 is CASSPGSVGSLLYNEQFF. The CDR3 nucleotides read TGTGCCAGCTCACCGGGGAGTGTGGGTTCCCTCCTCTACAATGAGCAGTTCTTC.

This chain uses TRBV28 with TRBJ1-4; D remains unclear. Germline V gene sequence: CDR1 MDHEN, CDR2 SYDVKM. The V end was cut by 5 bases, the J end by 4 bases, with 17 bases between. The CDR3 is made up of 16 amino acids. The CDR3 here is CASSRGPLSLNEKLFF. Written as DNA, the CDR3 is TGTGCCAGCAGTCGAGGGCCCTTATCCCTTAATGAAAAACTGTTTTTT.

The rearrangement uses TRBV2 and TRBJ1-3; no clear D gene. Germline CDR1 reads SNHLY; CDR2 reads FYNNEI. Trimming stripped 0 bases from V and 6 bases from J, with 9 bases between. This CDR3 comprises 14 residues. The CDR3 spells CASSEAGSQNTIYF. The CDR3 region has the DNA TGTGCCAGCAGTGAAGCAGGCAGCCAAAACACCATATATTTT.